The present entry profiles one T cell receptor (beta chain) with its context. These data come from a study of response to subunit inactivated influenza vaccine. Each CDR3 protein gets one entry after TCRdb re-called the RT-PCR reads with MiXCR. The sample yields 800,000 or so distinct CDR3 sequences, 21% seen once. The origin of this receptor is a man in his forties or fifties who received an inactivated influenza vaccine. The source material was PBMCs from blood, sampled around 5 days after vaccination.

The CDR3 reads CSVRRAGNEQYF. The CDR3 region has the DNA TGCAGCGTCAGGAGGGCCGGAAACGAGCAGTACTTC. The V and J genes are TRBV29-1 and TRBJ2-7; D perhaps matches TRBD2 (6 bases). In germline, CDR1 is SQVTM, CDR2 ANQGSEA. V dropped 6 bases and J dropped 5 bases, with 14 bases sitting between them. CDR3 length: 12 residues.